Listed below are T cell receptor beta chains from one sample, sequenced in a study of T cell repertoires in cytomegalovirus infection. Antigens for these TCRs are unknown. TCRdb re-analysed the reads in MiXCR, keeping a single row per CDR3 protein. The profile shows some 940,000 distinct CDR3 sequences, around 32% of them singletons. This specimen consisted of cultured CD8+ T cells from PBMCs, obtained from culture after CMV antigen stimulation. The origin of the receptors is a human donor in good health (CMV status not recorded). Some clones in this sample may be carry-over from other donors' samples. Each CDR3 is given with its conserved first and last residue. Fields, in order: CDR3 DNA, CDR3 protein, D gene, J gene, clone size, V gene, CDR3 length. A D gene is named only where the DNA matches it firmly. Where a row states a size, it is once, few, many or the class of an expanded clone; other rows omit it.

DNA: TGTGCCAGCAGTGAATATTTAGGGGTTGGCACTGAAGCTTTCTTT; CDR3: CASSEYLGVGTEAFF; D: -; J: TRBJ1-1; size: -; V: TRBV25-1; length: 15
DNA: TGTGCCAGCAGCTTAGGATCCGGGACAGGGGAACTCTATGGCTACACCTTC; CDR3: CASSLGSGTGELYGYTF; D: TRBD1; J: TRBJ1-2; size: many; V: TRBV7-8; length: 17
DNA: TGTGCCAGCAGTTACTGGGGACAGGGAGTCGAAAAACTGTTTTTT; CDR3: CASSYWGQGVEKLFF; D: TRBD1; J: TRBJ1-4; size: few; V: TRBV6-6; length: 15
DNA: TGTGCCAGCAGCTTCTCAGGGGACACAGATACGCAGTATTTT; CDR3: CASSFSGDTDTQYF; D: -; J: TRBJ2-3; size: many; V: TRBV7-2; length: 14
DNA: TGTGCCAGCAGCCCCACGGGCCGGGACAGGGCAGATACGCAGTATTTT; CDR3: CASSPTGRDRADTQYF; D: TRBD1; J: TRBJ2-3; size: -; V: TRBV7-9; length: 16
DNA: TGTGCCAGCACCCCCGGACCATGGAGTGTCACAGATACGCAGTATTTT; CDR3: CASTPGPWSVTDTQYF; D: -; J: TRBJ2-3; size: -; V: TRBV6-5; length: 16
DNA: TGTGCCAGCAGTTTCGAAACGTTTCGGGGGGGCCAGAGACCAGATACGCAGTATTTT; CDR3: CASSFETFRGGQRPDTQYF; D: TRBD2; J: TRBJ2-3; size: -; V: TRBV12-3/TRBV12-4; length: 19
DNA: TGTGCCAGCAGCTTAGAGGCAGGGGGGGAGACCCAGTACTTC; CDR3: CASSLEAGGETQYF; D: -; J: TRBJ2-5; size: many; V: TRBV7-2; length: 14
DNA: TGTGCCAGCAGCTTGAAAGCGGGAGGGGGTCAAGAGACCCAGTACTTC; CDR3: CASSLKAGGGQETQYF; D: TRBD2; J: TRBJ2-5; size: -; V: TRBV7-6; length: 16
DNA: TGTGCCAGTAGTATCGGACAGGGGGCCTCCAATGAGCAGTTCTTC; CDR3: CASSIGQGASNEQFF; D: TRBD1; J: TRBJ2-1; size: -; V: TRBV19; length: 15
DNA: TGCGCCAACAGCCAAGGAAGGGCGTCTGGGGAGCTGTTTTTT; CDR3: CANSQGRASGELFF; D: -; J: TRBJ2-2; size: -; V: TRBV4-3; length: 14